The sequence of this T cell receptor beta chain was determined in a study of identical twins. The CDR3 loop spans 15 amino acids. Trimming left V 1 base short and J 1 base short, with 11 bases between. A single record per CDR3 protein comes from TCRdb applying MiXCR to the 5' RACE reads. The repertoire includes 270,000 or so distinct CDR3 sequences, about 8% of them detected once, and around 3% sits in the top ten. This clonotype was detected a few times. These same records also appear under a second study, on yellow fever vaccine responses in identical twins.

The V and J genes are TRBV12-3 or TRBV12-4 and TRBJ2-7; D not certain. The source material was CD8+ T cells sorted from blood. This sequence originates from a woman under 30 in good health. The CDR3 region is CASSLGPGISYEQYF. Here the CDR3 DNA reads TGTGCCAGCAGTTTAGGGCCAGGAATTTCCTACGAGCAGTACTTC.